This T cell receptor beta chain was recovered during a study of blood T cell repertoires in COVID-19. Assay: immunoSEQ multiplex PCR; the TCRdb copy retains only in-frame clones and omits some. There are 250,000 to 300,000 clones in the sample; around nine tenths occur only once, and 11% lies in the top ten. The Seattle site enrolled patients during active infection and followed them longitudinally. This receptor was taken from a woman in her twenties or thirties with COVID-19, enrolled during active disease. Sequences were obtained from peripheral blood.

This CDR3 is CASSLRSEAFF. For the CDR3, the DNA is TGTGCCAGCAGCTTACGGTCTGAAGCTTTCTTT. The chain employs TRBV5-8 and TRBJ1-1; unclear D gene. Trimming left V 2 bases short and J 6 bases short, with 5 bases between. The CDR3 has 11 residues. Per the germline V gene, CDR1 is SGHTS and CDR2 is YDEGEE.